The T cell receptor beta chain described here comes from a study of tumor-infiltrating lymphocytes in primary liver carcinoma. Study at large: The study obtained roughly 3.5 to 7.13 million productive TCRbeta reads per sample, similar across tissue types.

The roughly 19-33 mg bulk tissue piece was not sorted before simultaneous RNA and DNA extraction. The patients carried chronic HBV infection and had received no treatment. CDR1 and CDR2 (germline): MNHNY, SVGAGI (reference sequence). The CDR3 consists of 15 residues. TCR beta cDNA was reverse-transcribed from about 500 ng of total RNA. The reaction used a constant-region primer and ProtoScript II reverse transcriptase. It was through three nested multiplex PCR rounds of slightly modified ARM-PCR that TCR beta libraries arose. TRBV1-TRBV30 forward primers paired with a C-beta reverse primer drove the first two PCR rounds, around 10 cycles each. One entry per CDR3 protein, called by TCRdb with MiXCR from the multiplex PCR reads. The data hold 90,000 to 100,000 distinct CDR3 sequences, with 55% to 70% observed a single time. A word on this clonotype: Germline and junction disagree at one end, which may indicate a read error.

The chain has TRBV6-6 and TRBJ1-2, with 8 bases matching TRBD1. The sequenced material came from liver tumor tissue from sampling region 5. Subset in this sample: tumor region T5, tumor centre. The source of this sequence is a woman aged 60-75 years with primary liver carcinoma and hepatitis B virus infection. The CDR3 DNA sequence: TGTGCCAGCAGCCGAGACAGGGGACTAAACTATGGCTGCACCTTT. This gives the protein CASSRDRGLNYGCTF.